These 10 T cell receptor beta chains were sequenced from one sample in a study of CD8+ T cells in alopecia areata. The treatment here: oral pan-JAK inhibitor, 5-10 mg twice daily. Extracted from the samples, RNA was reverse transcribed into cDNA to serve as the sequencing template. Generated by immunoSEQ multiplex PCR, the TCRdb table keeps only in-frame clones and is missing some. The sample records roughly 100,000 clones, about nine tenths being singletons. This material consisted of CD8+ T cells sorted from blood, taken at roughly week 30, from a patient treated with tofacitinib. The source of these receptors is a human donor with alopecia areata.

The gene calls are TRBV30 and TRBJ2-6; no clear D gene. CDR3 length equals 14 residues. Trimming left V 4 bases short and J 0 bases short, with 7 bases between. In germline, CDR1 is GTSNPN, CDR2 SVGIG (reference sequence). CDR3: CAWIRDSGANVLTF. The CDR3 nucleotides read TGTGCCTGGATTAGGGACTCTGGGGCCAACGTCCTGACTTTC.

Only one count was recorded for this clone. This chain connects TRBV19 to TRBJ2-3, with 12 bases identical to TRBD2. The CDR3 extends over 16 amino acids. Germline V gene lookup returns CDR1 LNHDA and CDR2 SQIVND (reference sequence). V was pared by 5 bases and J by 4 bases, with 7 bases of the junction left unmatched. CDR3 nucleotides: TGTGCCAGTAGTTCCTCGACTAGCGGGAGTGCAGATACGCAGTATTTT. It encodes CASSSSTSGSADTQYF.

The chain joins TRBV4-1 to TRBJ2-1, with D possibly being TRBD1 (5 bases). The V gene's germline CDR1 is MGHRA and CDR2 YSYEKL. The CDR3 spans 14 residues. V was trimmed by 0 bases and J by 6 bases, leaving 9 bases between them. In DNA form, the CDR3 reads TGCGCCAGCAGCCAAGAAGGGGTTGGCAATGAGCAGTTCTTC. The encoded protein is CASSQEGVGNEQFF.

The chain uses TRBV29-1 and TRBJ2-1, with a weak D call TRBD1 (6 bases). This CDR3 region has 14 residues. V lost 6 bases to trimming and J lost 5 bases, with 17 bases between them. Germline-derived CDR1 and CDR2 are SQVTM and ANQGSEA. In nucleotides, the CDR3 is TGCAGCGTACTCCCTTTGGACAGAGACAATGAGCAGTTCTTC. This sequence encodes CSVLPLDRDNEQFF.

This clone was recorded a few times. The J gene is TRBJ1-4, the V gene TRBV7-9, with a weak D call TRBD1 (5 bases). The germline V gene encodes CDR1 SEHNR and CDR2 FQNEAQ (reference sequence). V was pared by 5 bases and J by 11 bases, with 21 bases between. This CDR3 region has 15 residues. For the CDR3, the DNA is TGTGCCAGCAGCACAAACCGAGGGGACCCAGGGAAACTGTTTTTT. Protein: CASSTNRGDPGKLFF.

This chain joins TRBV25-1 and TRBJ2-1; D ambiguous. Deletions cut 7 bases from V and 2 bases from J, with 12 bases between. The CDR3 is 14 amino acids. Germline V gene lookup returns CDR1 MGHDK and CDR2 SYGVNS. In DNA, the CDR3 is TGTGCCAGCACGCAGGATGTAACCTACAATGAGCAGTTCTTC. It translates to CASTQDVTYNEQFF. The full variable domain, rest sourced from reference TRBV25-1 and TRBJ2-1, is EADIYQTPRYLVIGTGKKITLECSQTMGHDKMYWYQQDPGMELHLIHYSYGVNSTEKGDLSSESTVSRIRTEHFPLTLESARPSHTSQYLCASTQDVTYNEQFFGPGTRLTVL.

This clone was recorded a few times. The chain combines TRBV7-9 with TRBJ1-2; maybe TRBD1 (5 bases). Germline V gene data show CDR1 as SEHNR and CDR2 as FQNEAQ (reference sequence). Trimming removed 4 bases at V and 7 bases at J, with 16 bases between. CDR3 size: 14 residues. CDR3 DNA sequence: TGTGCCAGCAGCTGGGGGTCGGGCCGGGGTGGCTACACCTTC. It encodes CASSWGSGRGGYTF.

This clone was detected once. The chain couples TRBV7-9 to TRBJ2-7; 14 nucleotides agree with TRBD2. V lost 4 bases, J lost 2 bases, and 7 bases stayed unmatched. Germline CDR1 is SEHNR and CDR2 is FQNEAQ (reference sequence). The CDR3 is made up of 17 amino acids. CDR3 in DNA: TGTGCCAGCAGCTCCACCCGGACTAGCGGGAGGCCCTACGAGCAGTACTTC. Protein product: CASSSTRTSGRPYEQYF.

The rearrangement uses TRBV5-6 and TRBJ1-5, with no clear D. The germline V and J ends were trimmed by 0 bases and 11 bases, with 12 bases remaining between them. The CDR3 consists of 13 residues. Germline values: CDR1 SGHDT, CDR2 YYEEEE. The CDR3 nucleotides read TGTGCCAGCAGCTTGGGGCCCTTAACGACCCAGCATTTT. As protein: CASSLGPLTTQHF.

V is TRBV15 and J is TRBJ1-5, with D possibly TRBD1 on 5 matching bases. Trimming took 5 bases from V and 4 from J, leaving 12 bases between them. CDR3 length equals 14 residues. Germline-derived CDR1 and CDR2 are LNHNV and YYDKDF (reference sequence). This chain's CDR3 is CATSGGDLNQPQHF. The CDR3 coding sequence is TGTGCCACCAGCGGCGGGGACCTTAATCAGCCCCAGCATTTT.